Shown below are 8 T cell receptor beta chains from a single sample sequenced in a study of blood T cells in healthy people across ages. A second 7 to 11 cycle PCR used barcoded and J-beta primers. TCRdb reprocessed the 5' RACE reads with MiXCR, giving one entry per CDR3 protein. The repertoire holds around 650,000 distinct CDR3 sequences, with roughly 32% as singletons. What was sequenced was blood. The receptor source for this set is a woman of 80 years or more in good health.

This clonotype was observed at least ten times. J is TRBJ2-7 and V is TRBV28; D possibly corresponds to TRBD1 (7 bases). Deletions cut 8 bases from V and 0 bases from J, with 14 bases between. Germline V gene lookup returns CDR1 MDHEN and CDR2 SYDVKM. The CDR3 has 14 residues. The CDR3 reads CASQEGAYSYEQYF. CDR3 bases: TGTGCCAGCCAGGAGGGGGCCTACTCCTACGAGCAGTACTTC.

In regard to this clonotype: At one boundary the junction diverges from the germline segment, which might be a read error. The CDR3 sequence: CAGRKEGGGTTGELFF. DNA of the CDR3: TGTGCCGGCAGAAAAGAGGGAGGGGGCACCACCGGGGAGCTGTTTTTT. The rearrangement joins TRBV6-1 to TRBJ2-2; D may correspond to TRBD1 or TRBD2 (7 bases each). Germline V CDR1 and CDR2: MNHNS, SASEGT. The CDR3 spans 16 residues.

Comment on this clonotype: This sequence may be a read error, since a much larger clone differs from it by one base. The J gene is TRBJ2-5, the V gene TRBV28; TRBD2 aligns across 7 bases. The J call may be incorrect, as the DNA end agrees better with TRBJ2-7. The CDR3 loop spans 14 amino acids. Germline CDR1 reads MDHEN; CDR2 reads SYDVKM. The CDR3 sequence: CASTPHGGGCEQYF. For the CDR3, the DNA is TGTGCCAGCACCCCCCATGGGGGAGGGTGCGAGCAGTACTTC.

This sequence joins TRBV7-7 and TRBJ2-1; 9 bases line up with TRBD2. The CDR3 is 20 amino acids. CDR1 SSHAT and CDR2 FNYEAQ come from the germline V gene (reference sequence). J gave up 0 bases and V 4 bases, and 16 bases lay outside the gene matches. In nucleotides, the CDR3 is TGTGCCAGCAGCTCCGGTCGGTCTAGCGGGGCGCCTAGCTCCTACAATGAGCAGTTCTTC. This encodes CASSSGRSSGAPSSYNEQFF.

CDR3 in DNA: TGCAGTGCTTCCCCTGGTGGCTACACCTTC. Translating gives CSASPGGYTF. The chain carries TRBV20-1 and TRBJ1-2; D not certain. The CDR3 extends over 10 amino acids. V was clipped by 5 bases and J by 7 bases, with 8 bases between them. Germline CDR1 DFQATT, CDR2 SNEGSKA (reference sequence).

In regard to this clonotype: A read error may be the cause here, since a much bigger clone is one base away. This chain connects TRBV20-1 to TRBJ2-5; TRBD2 matches at 11 bases. Losses at the gene ends were 0 bases for V and 11 bases for J; bases not matched to a gene: 17. The CDR3 is 17 amino acids. Germline V lookup: CDR1 DFQATT, CDR2 SNEGSKA (reference sequence). The chain's CDR3 is CSARDSRRLAGNNEQYF. The CDR3 nucleotides are TGCAGTGCTAGAGACTCCCGGCGACTAGCGGGGAACAATGAGCAGTACTTC.

The count of this clonotype is one. The chain uses TRBV5-1 and TRBJ1-1, with D unresolved. V gave up 0 bases and J gave up 5 bases, with 11 bases separating them. Germline lookup yields CDR1 SGHRS and CDR2 YFSETQ. There are 14 residues in the CDR3. The DNA of the CDR3 is TGCGCCAGCAGCTTGGGCCCGCTTTGGACTGAAGCTTTCTTT. Its protein is CASSLGPLWTEAFF.

This clonotype was observed once. This chain joins TRBV6-5 and TRBJ2-7; a possible D gene is TRBD2 (5 bases). CDR1 and CDR2 (germline): MNHEY, SVGAGI. This CDR3 has 14 residues. V lost 5 bases to trimming and J lost 5 bases, with 16 bases between them. The CDR3 DNA reads TGTGCCAGCAGTCGACGGGGATCATCGGACGAGCAGTACTTC. Amino acids: CASSRRGSSDEQYF.